The 19 T cell receptor beta chains given below trace back to one sample, sequenced in a study of early T cells in non-severe SARS-CoV-2 infection (dated by TCRdb to about 2021). The library was generated by 5' RACE. The instrument was a NextSeq 500. Using fastp trimming at Q25 and MiXCR clonotype assembly, TCRdb reanalyzed the public sequencing data and kept in-frame beta chains. Entries that share a CDR3 protein sequence are merged under the most common genes and DNA. In this sample the table shows tens of thousands of distinct CDR3 sequences, roughly 12% of which occur a single time. Jointly, the top ten make up 4.5% of the sample. Sequencing was carried out using whole blood. The receptors were sampled from an adult who was a healthcare worker with PCR-confirmed SARS-CoV-2 infection or an uninfected control (not recorded which).

This clonotype was counted only a few times. The rearrangement links TRBV7-3 to TRBJ2-1; maybe TRBD2 (6 bases). Germline loops: CDR1 SGHTA, CDR2 FQGTGA. CDR3 length: 15 amino acids. The V gene lost 6 bases and the J gene lost 4 bases, with 16 bases spanning the gap. The CDR3 nucleotides are TGTGCCAGCAGTCCCCAGCGGGCTTCGTACAATGAGCAGTTCTTC. Residues: CASSPQRASYNEQFF.

This clonotype was seen ten or more times. The J gene is TRBJ1-4, the V gene TRBV7-9; a possible D gene is TRBD1 (5 bases). The germline CDR1 and CDR2 sequences are SEHNR and FQNEAQ (reference sequence). V was shortened by 9 bases and J by 8 bases, with 16 bases between the two germline ends. This CDR3 comprises 13 residues. CDR3 in DNA: TGTGCCAGTACCAGGGAGGAGCGAGAAAAACTGTTTTTT. The encoded protein is CASTREEREKLFF.

Only a few counts were recorded for this clonotype. The rearrangement joins TRBV29-1 to TRBJ2-1, with TRBD2 identical over 7 bases. CDR1 and CDR2 from the germline V gene are SQVTM and ANQGSEA. V was pared by 5 bases and J by 5 bases, with 3 bases of the junction left unmatched. The length of the CDR3 is 12 residues. DNA for the CDR3: TGCAGCGTTAGCCTAGCGGACAATGAGCAGTTCTTC. Protein sequence: CSVSLADNEQFF.

This clonotype was counted at least ten times. This rearrangement joins TRBV2 to TRBJ1-4, with D unresolved. CDR3 length: 13 amino acids. In germline, CDR1 is SNHLY, CDR2 FYNNEI. V was clipped by 4 bases and J by 8 bases, with 11 bases between them. The CDR3 nucleotides read TGTGCCAGCAGTGGGTCGATCGAGGAAAAACTGTTTTTT. Its translation is CASSGSIEEKLFF.

This clonotype showed up just a few times. The rearrangement uses TRBV5-6 and TRBJ2-2, with D unclear. CDR1 and CDR2 from the germline V gene are SGHDT and YYEEEE. The V end lost 0 bases, the J end lost 6 bases, and 12 bases lay between the germline ends. The CDR3 contains 15 residues. CDR3 residues: CASSLVRVSAGELFF. In nucleotides, the CDR3 is TGTGCCAGCAGCTTGGTTCGGGTGAGCGCCGGGGAGCTGTTTTTT.

J is TRBJ1-5 and V is TRBV12-3 or TRBV12-4; D is ambiguous. The CDR3 has 12 amino acids. The V gene lost 2 bases and the J gene lost 6 bases, with 5 bases spanning the gap. Here the CDR3 reads CASSLTIQPQHF. CDR3 bases: TGTGCCAGCAGTTTAACGATTCAGCCCCAGCATTTT.

This clonotype was seen only a few times. The rearrangement links TRBV7-9 to TRBJ2-5, with D perhaps assigned TRBD1 or TRBD2 (5 bases each). The CDR3 runs to 16 residues. Trimming cost V 7 bases and J 5 bases, with 23 bases left between them. The V gene's germline CDR1 is SEHNR and CDR2 FQNEAQ (reference sequence). The CDR3 region has the DNA TGTGCCAGCAACTCGCCCGGGACGTATATGGCTGAGACCCAGTACTTC. It codes for CASNSPGTYMAETQYF.

This clonotype was picked up many times. The chain couples TRBV7-2 to TRBJ1-6; D is unresolved. CDR1 SGHTA and CDR2 FQGNSA come from the germline V gene. The V end lost 1 base, the J end lost 9 bases, and 10 bases lay between the germline ends. CDR3 length: 14 residues. The CDR3, as DNA: TGTGCCAGCAGCTTAGGTGGGGTCGCTTCACCCCTCCACTTT. Protein: CASSLGGVASPLHF.

This clonotype was counted many times. The genes are TRBV2 and TRBJ2-1; 13 nucleotides line up with TRBD2. J lost 2 bases, V lost 4 bases, and 5 bases had no gene match. In germline, CDR1 is SNHLY, CDR2 FYNNEI. The CDR3 consists of 17 residues. DNA of the CDR3: TGTGCCAGCAGTGGGACTAGCGGGAGCGGGGCCTACAATGAGCAGTTCTTC. This gives the protein CASSGTSGSGAYNEQFF. Combining the CDR3 with reference TRBV2 and TRBJ2-1 gives the whole variable domain EPEVTQTPSHQVTQMGQEVILRCVPISNHLYFYWYRQILGQKVEFLVSFYNNEISEKSEIFDDQFSVERPDGSNFTLKIRSTKLEDSAMYFCASSGTSGSGAYNEQFFGPGTRLTVL.

In this sample, this clonotype turned up a few times. The rearrangement uses TRBV6-1 and TRBJ2-7, with D possibly TRBD2 on 5 matching bases. V lost 6 bases, J lost 6 bases, and 15 bases lay in between. Germline V gene sequence: CDR1 MNHNS, CDR2 SASEGT. The CDR3 is 13 residues long. CDR3 sequence: CASRPLNSGEQYF. In nucleotides, the CDR3 is TGTGCCAGCAGGCCCTTGAACAGCGGCGAGCAGTACTTC.

This clonotype was counted many times. The chain joins TRBV20-1 to TRBJ2-5; 7 bases match TRBD2. The V gene's germline CDR1 is DFQATT and CDR2 SNEGSKA (reference sequence). With V trimmed by 5 bases and J by 5 bases, 11 bases remained unmatched. The CDR3 contains 14 residues. CDR3 nucleotide sequence: TGCAGTGCTCCCCCAGTGACCGGGGGGGAGACCCAGTACTTC. Amino acids: CSAPPVTGGETQYF.

This clonotype was picked up many times. This chain links TRBV29-1 with TRBJ1-1; 8 bases fit TRBD1. The CDR3 is 12 residues long. CDR1 is SQVTM and CDR2 is ANQGSEA in the germline V gene. J was trimmed by 4 bases and V by 7 bases; bases with no gene match: 5. For the CDR3, the DNA is TGCAGCGCTGACAGGGGAGGCACTGAAGCTTTCTTT. Encoded protein: CSADRGGTEAFF.

This clonotype was observed many times. The chain joins TRBV13 to TRBJ2-1; the D gene is possibly TRBD2 (6 bases). Trimming took 4 bases from V and 7 from J, leaving 14 bases between them. From germline, CDR1 is PRHDT and CDR2 FYEKMQ (reference sequence). CDR3 size: 14 residues. CDR3 residues: CASSSTRIRNEQFF. In DNA, the CDR3 is TGTGCCAGCAGCTCGACTAGGATACGGAATGAGCAGTTCTTC.

About this clonotype: The conserved phenylalanine or tryptophan normally closing the CDR3 is absent here, so this likely arose from a read error. V gene TRBV20-1 combines with J gene TRBJ2-5, with D perhaps matching TRBD1 (6 bases). V was trimmed by 6 bases and J by 7 bases, leaving 21 bases between them. This CDR3 is 14 amino acids long. Germline assignment: CDR1 DFQATT and CDR2 SNEGSKA (reference sequence). The CDR3 region is CSALRDTAPRTQYS. The DNA of the CDR3 is TGCAGTGCCTTACGGGACACCGCCCCGAGGACCCAGTACTCC.

The J gene is TRBJ1-1, the V gene TRBV20-1, with 7 bases fitting TRBD1. The CDR3 loop spans 13 amino acids. Germline V lookup: CDR1 DFQATT, CDR2 SNEGSKA (reference sequence). V gave up 3 bases and J gave up 5 bases; unmatched junction bases: 6. In DNA, the CDR3 is TGCAGTGCTAGGGACAGGAGATTAACTGAAGCTTTCTTT. Translating gives CSARDRRLTEAFF.

There are many counts of this clonotype. This rearrangement joins TRBV5-8 to TRBJ2-1, with 9 bases matching TRBD1. The length of the CDR3 is 13 residues. CDR1 is SGHTS and CDR2 is YDEGEE in the germline V gene. V gave up 9 bases and J gave up 4 bases; unmatched junction bases: 5. CDR3 protein: CAIRTGDYNEQFF. CDR3 sequence (DNA): TGTGCCATACGGACAGGGGATTACAATGAGCAGTTCTTC.

J is TRBJ2-3 and V is TRBV7-9; a weak D match, TRBD2 (6 bases). V shed 5 bases and J shed 0 bases, with 12 bases lying between them. Germline CDR1 reads SEHNR; CDR2 reads FQNEAQ (reference sequence). The CDR3 length is 15 residues. DNA of the CDR3: TGTGCCAGCAGCGCGAGCGGGCTAAGCACAGATACGCAGTATTTT. It specifies CASSASGLSTDTQYF.

The rearrangement uses TRBV4-1 and TRBJ2-1; the D call may be TRBD1 or TRBD2 (5 bases each). This CDR3 contains 13 residues. Germline V gene data show CDR1 as MGHRA and CDR2 as YSYEKL. V was clipped by 1 base and J by 8 bases, with 9 bases between them. The CDR3 protein is CASSQVRGDEQFF. Here the CDR3 DNA reads TGCGCCAGCAGCCAAGTCCGGGGCGATGAGCAGTTCTTC.

Many counts were recorded for this clonotype. V and J are TRBV27 and TRBJ2-7; D might be TRBD1 (7 bases). Germline V lookup: CDR1 MNHEY, CDR2 SMNVEV (reference sequence). The CDR3 is made up of 14 amino acids. Trimming took 3 bases from V and 4 from J, leaving 13 bases between them. CDR3 DNA sequence: TGTGCCAGCAGTTTCGCGACAGGGAGGTACGAGCAGTACTTC. Residues: CASSFATGRYEQYF.